The clone carrying this TCR beta chain was seen more than once but under ten times. Its target is unknown. Germline V gene lookup returns CDR1 SGHAT and CDR2 FQNNGV. CDR3 length: 15 amino acids. V lost 3 bases and J lost 5; bases outside the gene matches: 6. The data originate from a study of beta chain features in type 1 diabetes. Regarding the study as a whole: There was no resolution here of whether HLA type influences TCRB rearrangement.

Reverse transcription of all isolated RNA meant that expressed TCRB transcripts were sequenced. Only in-frame clones appear in the TCRdb table, and some are missing; sequencing was by immunoSEQ multiplex PCR. Among around 450,000 clones listed, about an eighth were seen once. The chain couples TRBV11-2 to TRBJ2-1; 8 nucleotides line up with TRBD2. The TCR comes from a woman aged 18-30 years in good health. The specimen sequenced was naive CD4+ T cells from blood. The CDR3 region is CASSFTGGTDNEQFF. The CDR3 DNA follows: TGTGCCAGCAGCTTCACGGGAGGGACGGACAATGAGCAGTTCTTC. The entire variable domain, with the rest obtained from reference TRBV11-2 and TRBJ2-1, is as follows: EAGVAQSPRYKIIEKRQSVAFWCNPISGHATLYWYQQILGQGPKLLIQFQNNGVVDDSQLPKDRFSAERLKGVDSTLKIQPAKLEDSAVYLCASSFTGGTDNEQFFGPGTRLTVL.